Reported below is one T cell receptor beta chain. Sequenced by immunoSEQ multiplex PCR; TCRdb stores in-frame clones only, minus some. The data contain approximately 11,000 clones, roughly 90% of them seen just once; the ten biggest clones take up approximately 13%. The sample originates from a study of T cell clonotyping in hematopoietic cell transplantation. Noted time point: recipient sample about 28 days before transplant, after cytoreduction. Germline CDR1 is SGHRS and CDR2 is YFSETQ. There are 17 residues in the CDR3. Trimming removed 6 bases from V and 7 bases from J; junction bases left unmatched: 17.

This sequence originates from a middle-aged woman with acute myeloid leukemia. Some clones in this sample may be carry-over from other donors' samples. The sample in question was peripheral blood mononuclear cells, obtained before stem cell transplant. The V and J genes are TRBV5-1 and TRBJ2-2, with TRBD2 identical over 8 bases. The CDR3 nucleotides are TGCGCCAGCACCACCAGCGGGGGAGAGGGCACAATCGGGGAGCTGTTTTTT. The encoded protein is CASTTSGGEGTIGELFF.